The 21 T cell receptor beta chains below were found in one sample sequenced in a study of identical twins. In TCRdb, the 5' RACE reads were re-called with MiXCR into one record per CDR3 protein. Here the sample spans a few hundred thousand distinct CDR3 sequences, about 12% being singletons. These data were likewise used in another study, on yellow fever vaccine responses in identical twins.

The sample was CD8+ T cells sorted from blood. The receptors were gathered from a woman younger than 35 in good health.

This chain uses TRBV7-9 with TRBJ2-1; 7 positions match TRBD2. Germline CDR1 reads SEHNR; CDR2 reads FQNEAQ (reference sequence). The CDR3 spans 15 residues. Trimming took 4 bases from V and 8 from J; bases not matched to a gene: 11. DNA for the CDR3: TGTGCCAGCAGCTCGCCGGGACTACCATCCCATGAGCAGTTCTTC. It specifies CASSSPGLPSHEQFF.

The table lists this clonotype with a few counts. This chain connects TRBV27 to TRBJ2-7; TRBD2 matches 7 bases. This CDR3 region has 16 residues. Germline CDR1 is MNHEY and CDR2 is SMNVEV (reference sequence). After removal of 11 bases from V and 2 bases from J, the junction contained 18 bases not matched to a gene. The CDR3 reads CAGSLWCWGGTYEQYV. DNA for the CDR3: TGTGCCGGGAGTTTATGGTGCTGGGGGGGAACCTACGAGCAGTACGTC.

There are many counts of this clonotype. CDR3 sequence (DNA): TGTGCCAGCAGCTTTAGAGGGGGCTACGAGCAGTACGTC. Translated: CASSFRGGYEQYV. The chain is built from TRBV7-8 and TRBJ2-7, with D possibly being TRBD1 (6 bases). The V and J ends lost 3 bases and 3 bases respectively, with 9 bases between them. The CDR3 runs to 13 residues. Germline V lookup: CDR1 SGHVS, CDR2 FQNEAQ.

This CDR3 is CASSQNPPMTSGGETQYF. CDR3 nucleotides: TGTGCCAGCAGCCAAAATCCCCCCATGACTAGCGGGGGAGAGACCCAGTACTTC. The rearrangement uses TRBV7-8 and TRBJ2-5; 12 bases agree with TRBD2. This CDR3 region has 18 residues. J lost 4 bases, V lost 5 bases, and 14 bases had no gene match. Looked up from germline, CDR1 is SGHVS and CDR2 is FQNEAQ. The variable domain in full, with the rest retrieved from reference TRBV7-8 and TRBJ2-5, is GAGVSQSPRYKVAKRGQDVALRCDPISGHVSLFWYQQALGQGPEFLTYFQNEAQLDKSGLPSDRFFAERPEGSVSTLKIQRTQQEDSAVYLCASSQNPPMTSGGETQYFGPGTRLLVL.

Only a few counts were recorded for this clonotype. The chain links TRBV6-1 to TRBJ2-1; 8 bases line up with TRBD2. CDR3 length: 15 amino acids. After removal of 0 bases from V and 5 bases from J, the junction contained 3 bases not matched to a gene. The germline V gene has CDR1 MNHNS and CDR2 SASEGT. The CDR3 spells CASSEAERGNNEQFF. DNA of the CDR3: TGTGCCAGCAGTGAAGCGGAGCGGGGGAACAATGAGCAGTTCTTC.

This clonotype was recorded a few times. The chain's CDR3 is CAISPDRQNSPLHF. For the CDR3, the DNA is TGTGCCATCAGCCCCGACAGGCAAAATTCACCCCTCCACTTT. The rearrangement joins TRBV10-3 to TRBJ1-6; possibly TRBD1 for D (6 bases). The CDR3 is made up of 14 amino acids. Germline V gene lookup returns CDR1 ENHRY and CDR2 SYGVKD. The V gene lost 6 bases and the J gene lost 7 bases, with 13 bases spanning the gap.

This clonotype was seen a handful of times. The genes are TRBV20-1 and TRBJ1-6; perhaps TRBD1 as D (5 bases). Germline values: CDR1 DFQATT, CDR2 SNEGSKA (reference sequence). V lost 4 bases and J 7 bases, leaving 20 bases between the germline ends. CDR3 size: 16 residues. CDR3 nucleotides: TGCAGTGCTATCCGGGACCCCCACGCTCGGAATTCACCCCTCCACTTT. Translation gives CSAIRDPHARNSPLHF.

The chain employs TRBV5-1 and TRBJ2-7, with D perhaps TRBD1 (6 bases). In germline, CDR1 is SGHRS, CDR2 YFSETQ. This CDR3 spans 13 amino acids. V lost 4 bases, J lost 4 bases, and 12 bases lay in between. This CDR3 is CASSPDRTYEQYF. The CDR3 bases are TGCGCCAGCAGCCCCGACAGGACTTACGAGCAGTACTTC.

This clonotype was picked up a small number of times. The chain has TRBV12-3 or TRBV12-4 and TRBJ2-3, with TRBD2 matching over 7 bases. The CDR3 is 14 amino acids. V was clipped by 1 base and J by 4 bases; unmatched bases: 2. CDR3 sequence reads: CASSLGLAADTQYF. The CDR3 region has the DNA TGTGCCAGCAGTTTAGGACTAGCTGCAGATACGCAGTATTTT.

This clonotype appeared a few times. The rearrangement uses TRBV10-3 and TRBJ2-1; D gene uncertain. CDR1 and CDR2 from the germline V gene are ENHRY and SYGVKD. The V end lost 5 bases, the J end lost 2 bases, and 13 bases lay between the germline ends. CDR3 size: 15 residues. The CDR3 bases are TGTGCCATCAGTCAATCAGGTGAACCCTACAATGAGCAGTTCTTC. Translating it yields CAISQSGEPYNEQFF.

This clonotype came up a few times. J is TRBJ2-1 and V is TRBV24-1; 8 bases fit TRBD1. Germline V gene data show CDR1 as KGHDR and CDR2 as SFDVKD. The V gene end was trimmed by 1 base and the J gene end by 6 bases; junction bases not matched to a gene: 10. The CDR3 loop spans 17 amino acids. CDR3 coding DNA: TGTGCCACCAGTGATTTCGGCGGACAGGGTAGGGGCAATGAGCAGTTCTTC. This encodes CATSDFGGQGRGNEQFF.

Here the CDR3 reads CASSGDRVRTDTQYF. The CDR3 nucleotides are TGTGCCAGCAGTGGCGACAGGGTGCGGACAGATACGCAGTATTTT. This chain links TRBV2 with TRBJ2-3, with 7 positions matching TRBD1. Per germline, CDR1 SNHLY and CDR2 FYNNEI. The CDR3 runs 15 residues. V dropped 4 bases and J dropped 3; count of bases not matched to a gene: 7. The full variable domain, in which reference TRBV2 and TRBJ2-3 provide the parts outside the CDR3, is EPEVTQTPSHQVTQMGQEVILRCVPISNHLYFYWYRQILGQKVEFLVSFYNNEISEKSEIFDDQFSVERPDGSNFTLKIRSTKLEDSAMYFCASSGDRVRTDTQYFGPGTRLTVL.

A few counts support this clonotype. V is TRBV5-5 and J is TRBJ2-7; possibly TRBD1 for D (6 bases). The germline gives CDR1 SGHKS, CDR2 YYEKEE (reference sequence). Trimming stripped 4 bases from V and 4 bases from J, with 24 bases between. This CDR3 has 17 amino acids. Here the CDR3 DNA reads TGTGCCAGCAGCAACCCCAGCCCGAATACAGGGTTGTACGAGCAGTACGTC. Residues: CASSNPSPNTGLYEQYV.

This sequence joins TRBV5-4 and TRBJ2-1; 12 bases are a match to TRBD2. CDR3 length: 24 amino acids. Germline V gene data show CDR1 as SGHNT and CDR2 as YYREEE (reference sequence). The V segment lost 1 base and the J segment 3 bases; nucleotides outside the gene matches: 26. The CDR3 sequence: CASSLYGLAGNKMWTRGIYNEQFF. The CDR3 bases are TGTGCCAGCAGCTTGTACGGACTAGCGGGGAACAAGATGTGGACGAGGGGTATCTACAATGAGCAGTTCTTC.

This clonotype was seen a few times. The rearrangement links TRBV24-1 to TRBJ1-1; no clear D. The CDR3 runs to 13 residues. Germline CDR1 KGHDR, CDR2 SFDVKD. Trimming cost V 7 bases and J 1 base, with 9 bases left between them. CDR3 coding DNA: TGTGCCACCAGGGACGGGGAGAACACTGAAGCTTTCTTT. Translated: CATRDGENTEAFF.

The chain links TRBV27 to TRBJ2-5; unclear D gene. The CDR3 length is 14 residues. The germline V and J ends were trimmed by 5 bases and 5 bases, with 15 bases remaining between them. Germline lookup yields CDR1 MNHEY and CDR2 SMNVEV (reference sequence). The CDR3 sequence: CASSPPGPSETQYF. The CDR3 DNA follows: TGTGCCAGCAGTCCACCGGGCCCCAGCGAGACCCAGTACTTC.

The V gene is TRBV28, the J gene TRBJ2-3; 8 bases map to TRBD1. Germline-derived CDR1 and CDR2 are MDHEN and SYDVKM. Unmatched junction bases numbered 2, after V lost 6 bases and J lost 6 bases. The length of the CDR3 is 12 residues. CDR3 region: CASRTGEDTQYF. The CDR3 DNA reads TGTGCCAGCAGGACAGGGGAGGATACGCAGTATTTT. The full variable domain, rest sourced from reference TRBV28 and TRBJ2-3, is DVKVTQSSRYLVKRTGEKVFLECVQDMDHENMFWYRQDPGLGLRLIYFSYDVKMKEKGDIPEGYSVSREKKERFSLILESASTNQTSMYLCASRTGEDTQYFGPGTRLTVL.

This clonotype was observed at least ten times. The CDR3 reads CASSLARQGAKNIQYF. In DNA, the CDR3 is TGTGCCAGCAGTTTAGCTCGGCAGGGGGCCAAAAACATTCAGTACTTC. The chain has TRBV12-3 or TRBV12-4 and TRBJ2-4; the D gene is possibly TRBD1 (6 bases). V was trimmed by 0 bases and J by 1 base, leaving 10 bases between them. This CDR3 has 16 residues.

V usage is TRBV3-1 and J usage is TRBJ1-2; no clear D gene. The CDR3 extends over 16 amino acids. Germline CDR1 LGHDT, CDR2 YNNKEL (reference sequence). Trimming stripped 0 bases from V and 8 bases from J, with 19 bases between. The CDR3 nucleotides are TGTGCCAGCAGCCAAGAATCGGCCGTGCAGTTTAGGGGCTACACCTTC. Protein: CASSQESAVQFRGYTF.

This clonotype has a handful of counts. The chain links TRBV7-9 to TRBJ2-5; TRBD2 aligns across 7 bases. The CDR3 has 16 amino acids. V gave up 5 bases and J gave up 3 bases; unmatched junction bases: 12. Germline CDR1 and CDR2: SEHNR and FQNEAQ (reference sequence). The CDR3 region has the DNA TGTGCCAGCAGCCCTAGTTTTGGGAGGGCCGAAGAGACCCAGTACTTC. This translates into CASSPSFGRAEETQYF. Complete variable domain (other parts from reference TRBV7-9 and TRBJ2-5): DTGVSQNPRHKITKRGQNVTFRCDPISEHNRLYWYRQTLGQGPEFLTYFQNEAQLEKSRLLSDRFSAERPKGSFSTLEIQRTEQGDSAMYLCASSPSFGRAEETQYFGPGTRLLVL.

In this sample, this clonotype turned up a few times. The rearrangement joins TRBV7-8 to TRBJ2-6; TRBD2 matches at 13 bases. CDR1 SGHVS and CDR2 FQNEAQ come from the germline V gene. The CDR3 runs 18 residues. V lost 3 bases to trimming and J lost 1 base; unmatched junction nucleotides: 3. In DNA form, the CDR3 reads TGTGCCAGCAGCTTTCCGGGACTAGCGGGATCTGGGGCCAACGTCCTGACTTTC. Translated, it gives CASSFPGLAGSGANVLTF.